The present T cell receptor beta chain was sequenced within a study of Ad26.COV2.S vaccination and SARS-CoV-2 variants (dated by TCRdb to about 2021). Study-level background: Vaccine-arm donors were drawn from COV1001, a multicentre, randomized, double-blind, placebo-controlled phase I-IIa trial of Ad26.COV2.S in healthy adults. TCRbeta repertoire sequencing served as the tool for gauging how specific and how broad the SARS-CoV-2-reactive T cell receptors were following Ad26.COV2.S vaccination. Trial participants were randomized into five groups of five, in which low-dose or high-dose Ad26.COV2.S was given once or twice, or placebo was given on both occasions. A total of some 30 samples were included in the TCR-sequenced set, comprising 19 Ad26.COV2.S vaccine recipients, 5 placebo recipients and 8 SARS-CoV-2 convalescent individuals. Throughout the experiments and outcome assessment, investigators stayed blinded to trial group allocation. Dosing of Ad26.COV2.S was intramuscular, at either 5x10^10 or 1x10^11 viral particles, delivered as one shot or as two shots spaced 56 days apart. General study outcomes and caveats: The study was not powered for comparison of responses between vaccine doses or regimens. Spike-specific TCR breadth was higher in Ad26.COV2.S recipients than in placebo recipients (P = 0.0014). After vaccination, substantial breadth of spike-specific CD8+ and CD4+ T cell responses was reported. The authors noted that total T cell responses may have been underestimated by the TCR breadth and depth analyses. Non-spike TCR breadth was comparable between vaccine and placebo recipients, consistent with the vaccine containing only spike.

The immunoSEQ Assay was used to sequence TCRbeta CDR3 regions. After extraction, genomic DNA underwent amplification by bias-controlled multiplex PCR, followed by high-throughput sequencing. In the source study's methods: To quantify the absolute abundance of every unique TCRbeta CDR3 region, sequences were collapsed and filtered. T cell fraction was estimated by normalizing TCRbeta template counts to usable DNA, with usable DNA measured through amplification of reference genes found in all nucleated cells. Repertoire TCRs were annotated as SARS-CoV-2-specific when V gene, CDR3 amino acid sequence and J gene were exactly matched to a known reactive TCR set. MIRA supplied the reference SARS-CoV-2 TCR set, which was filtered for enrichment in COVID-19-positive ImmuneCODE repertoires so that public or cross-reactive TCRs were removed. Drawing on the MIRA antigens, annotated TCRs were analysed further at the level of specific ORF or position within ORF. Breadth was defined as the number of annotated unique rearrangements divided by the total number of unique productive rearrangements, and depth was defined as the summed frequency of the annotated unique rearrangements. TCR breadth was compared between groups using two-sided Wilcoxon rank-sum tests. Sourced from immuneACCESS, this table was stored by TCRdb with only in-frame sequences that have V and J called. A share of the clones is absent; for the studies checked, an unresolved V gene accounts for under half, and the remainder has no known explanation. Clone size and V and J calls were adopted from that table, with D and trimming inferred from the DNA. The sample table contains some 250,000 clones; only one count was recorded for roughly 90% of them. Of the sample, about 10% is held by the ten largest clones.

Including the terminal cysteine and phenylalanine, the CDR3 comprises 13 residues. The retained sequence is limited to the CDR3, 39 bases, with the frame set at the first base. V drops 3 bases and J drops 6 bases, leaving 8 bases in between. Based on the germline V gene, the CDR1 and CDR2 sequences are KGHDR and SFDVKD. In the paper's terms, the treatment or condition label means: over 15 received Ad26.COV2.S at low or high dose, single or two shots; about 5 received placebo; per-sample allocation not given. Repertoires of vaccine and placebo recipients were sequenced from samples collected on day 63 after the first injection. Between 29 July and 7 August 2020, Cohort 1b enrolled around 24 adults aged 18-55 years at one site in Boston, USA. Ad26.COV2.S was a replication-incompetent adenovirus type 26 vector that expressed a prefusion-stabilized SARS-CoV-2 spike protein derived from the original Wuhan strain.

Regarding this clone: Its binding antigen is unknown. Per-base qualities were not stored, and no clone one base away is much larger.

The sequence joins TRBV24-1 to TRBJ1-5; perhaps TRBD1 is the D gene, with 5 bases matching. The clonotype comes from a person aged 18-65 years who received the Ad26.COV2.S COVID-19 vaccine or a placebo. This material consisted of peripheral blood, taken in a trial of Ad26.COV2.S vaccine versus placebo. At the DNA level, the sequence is TGTGCCACCAGTGATACGGGGACTCAGCCCCAGCATTTT. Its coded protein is CATSDTGTQPQHF.